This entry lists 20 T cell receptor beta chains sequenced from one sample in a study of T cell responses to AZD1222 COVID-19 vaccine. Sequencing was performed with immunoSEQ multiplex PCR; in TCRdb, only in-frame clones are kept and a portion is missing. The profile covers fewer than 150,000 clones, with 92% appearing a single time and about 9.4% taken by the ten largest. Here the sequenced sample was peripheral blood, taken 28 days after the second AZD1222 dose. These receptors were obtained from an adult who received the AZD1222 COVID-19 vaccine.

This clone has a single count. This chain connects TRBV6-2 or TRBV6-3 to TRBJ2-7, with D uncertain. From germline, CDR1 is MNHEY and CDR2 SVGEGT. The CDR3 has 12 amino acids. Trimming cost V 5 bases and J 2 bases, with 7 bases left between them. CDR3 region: CASSHSTYEQYV. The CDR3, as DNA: TGTGCCAGCAGTCACAGTACCTACGAGCAGTACGTC.

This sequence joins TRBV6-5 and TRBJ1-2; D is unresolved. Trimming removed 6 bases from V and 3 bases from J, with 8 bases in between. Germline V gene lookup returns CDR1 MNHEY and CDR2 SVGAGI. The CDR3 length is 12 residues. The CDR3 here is CASRPGHYGYTF. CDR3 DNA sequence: TGTGCCAGCAGGCCCGGTCACTATGGCTACACCTTC.

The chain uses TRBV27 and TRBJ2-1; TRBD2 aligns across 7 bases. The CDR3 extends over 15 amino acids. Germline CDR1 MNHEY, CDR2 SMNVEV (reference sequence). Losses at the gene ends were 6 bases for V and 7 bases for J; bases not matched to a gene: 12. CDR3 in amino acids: CASSPQRGPRNEQFF. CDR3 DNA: TGTGCCAGCAGCCCTCAGCGGGGTCCAAGGAATGAGCAGTTCTTC.

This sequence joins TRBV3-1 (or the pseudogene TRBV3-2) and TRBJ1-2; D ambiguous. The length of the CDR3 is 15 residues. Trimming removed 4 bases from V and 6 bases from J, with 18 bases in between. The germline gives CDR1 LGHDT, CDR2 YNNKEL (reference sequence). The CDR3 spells CASSLKGTGYNGYTF. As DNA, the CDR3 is TGTGCCAGCAGCCTAAAGGGTACTGGCTATAATGGCTACACCTTC.

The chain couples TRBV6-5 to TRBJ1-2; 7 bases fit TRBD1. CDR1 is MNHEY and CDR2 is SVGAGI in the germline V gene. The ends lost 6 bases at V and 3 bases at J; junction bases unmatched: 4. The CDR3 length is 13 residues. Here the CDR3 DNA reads TGTGCCAGCAGGCCCGGGACAGACTATGGCTACACCTTC. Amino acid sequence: CASRPGTDYGYTF.

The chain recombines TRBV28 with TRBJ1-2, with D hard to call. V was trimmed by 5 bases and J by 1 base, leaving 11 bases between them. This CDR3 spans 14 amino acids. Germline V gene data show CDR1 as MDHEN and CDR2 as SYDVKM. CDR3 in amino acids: CASSEKAYNYGYTF. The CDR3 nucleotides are TGTGCCAGCAGTGAAAAGGCGTATAACTATGGCTACACCTTC.

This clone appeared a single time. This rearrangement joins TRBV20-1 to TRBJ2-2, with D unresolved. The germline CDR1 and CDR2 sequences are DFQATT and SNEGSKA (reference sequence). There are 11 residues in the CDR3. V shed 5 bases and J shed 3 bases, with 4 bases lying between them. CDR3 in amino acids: CSALDTGELFF. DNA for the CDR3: TGCAGTGCTCTGGACACCGGGGAGCTGTTTTTT.

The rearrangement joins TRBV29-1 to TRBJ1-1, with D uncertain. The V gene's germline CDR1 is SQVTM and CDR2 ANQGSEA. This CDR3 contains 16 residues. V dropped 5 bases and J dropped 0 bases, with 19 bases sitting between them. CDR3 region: CSVPPREPALNTEAFF. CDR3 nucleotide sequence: TGCAGCGTTCCGCCCCGGGAGCCGGCCTTGAACACTGAAGCTTTCTTT. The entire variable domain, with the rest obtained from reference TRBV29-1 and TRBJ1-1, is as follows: SAVISQKPSRDICQRGTSLTIQCQVDSQVTMMFWYRQQPGQSLTLIATANQGSEATYESGFVIDKFPISRPNLTFSTLTVSNMSPEDSSIYLCSVPPREPALNTEAFFGQGTRLTVV.

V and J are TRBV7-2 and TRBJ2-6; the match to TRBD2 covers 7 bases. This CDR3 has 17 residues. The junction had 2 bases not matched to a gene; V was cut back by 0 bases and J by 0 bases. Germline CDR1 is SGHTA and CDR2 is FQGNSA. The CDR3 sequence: CASSLAGTTSGANVLTF. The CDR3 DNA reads TGTGCCAGCAGCTTAGCAGGGACTACCTCTGGGGCCAACGTCCTGACTTTC.

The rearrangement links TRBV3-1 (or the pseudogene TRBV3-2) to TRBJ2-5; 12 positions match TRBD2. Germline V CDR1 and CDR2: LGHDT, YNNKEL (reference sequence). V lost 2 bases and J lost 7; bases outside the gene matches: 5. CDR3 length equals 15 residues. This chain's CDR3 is CASSQQASGRGTQYF. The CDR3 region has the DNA TGTGCCAGCAGCCAACAGGCTAGCGGGAGGGGGACCCAGTACTTC.

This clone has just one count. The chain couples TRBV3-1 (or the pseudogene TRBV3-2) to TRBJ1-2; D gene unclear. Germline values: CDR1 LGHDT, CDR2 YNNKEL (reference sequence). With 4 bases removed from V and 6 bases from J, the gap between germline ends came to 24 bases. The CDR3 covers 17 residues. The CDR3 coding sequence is TGTGCCAGCAGCCGCACAAGTGTTCCTGGGAGGGATCATGGCTACACCTTC. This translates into CASSRTSVPGRDHGYTF.

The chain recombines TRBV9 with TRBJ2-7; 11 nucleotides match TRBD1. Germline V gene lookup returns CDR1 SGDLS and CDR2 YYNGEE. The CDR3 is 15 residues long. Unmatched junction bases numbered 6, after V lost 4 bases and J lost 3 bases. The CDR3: CASSPRTGGVYEQYF. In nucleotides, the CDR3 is TGTGCCAGCAGCCCACGGACAGGGGGCGTCTACGAGCAGTACTTC.

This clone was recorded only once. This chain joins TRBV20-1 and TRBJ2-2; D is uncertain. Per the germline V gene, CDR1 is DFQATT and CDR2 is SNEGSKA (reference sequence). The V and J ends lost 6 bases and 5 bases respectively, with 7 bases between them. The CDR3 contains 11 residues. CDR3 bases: TGCAGTGCAGGGTTAACCGGGGAGCTGTTTTTT. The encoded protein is CSAGLTGELFF.

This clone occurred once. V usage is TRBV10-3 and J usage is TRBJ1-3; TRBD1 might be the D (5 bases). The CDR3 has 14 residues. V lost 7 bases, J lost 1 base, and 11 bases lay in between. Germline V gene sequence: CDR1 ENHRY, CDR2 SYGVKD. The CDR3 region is CAITRTLSGNTIYF. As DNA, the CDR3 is TGTGCCATCACCCGGACATTGTCTGGAAACACCATATATTTT.

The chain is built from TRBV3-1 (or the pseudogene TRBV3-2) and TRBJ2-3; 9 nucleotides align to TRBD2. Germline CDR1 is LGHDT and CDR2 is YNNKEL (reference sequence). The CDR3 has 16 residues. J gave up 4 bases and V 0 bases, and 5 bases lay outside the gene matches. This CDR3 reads CASSQDLVAGADTQYF. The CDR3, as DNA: TGTGCCAGCAGCCAAGATCTAGTAGCGGGGGCAGATACGCAGTATTTT.

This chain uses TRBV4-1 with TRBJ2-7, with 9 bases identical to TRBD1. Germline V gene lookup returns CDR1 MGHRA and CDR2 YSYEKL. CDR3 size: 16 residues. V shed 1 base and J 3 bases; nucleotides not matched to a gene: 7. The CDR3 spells CASSQASGTGIYEQYF. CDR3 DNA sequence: TGCGCCAGCAGCCAAGCTTCAGGGACAGGGATCTACGAGCAGTACTTC.

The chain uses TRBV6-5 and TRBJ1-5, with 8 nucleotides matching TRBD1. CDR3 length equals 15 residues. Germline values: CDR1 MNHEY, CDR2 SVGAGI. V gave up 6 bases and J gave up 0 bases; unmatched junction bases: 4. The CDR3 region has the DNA TGTGCCAGCAGAGACACAGGGGGTAGCAATCAGCCCCAGCATTTT. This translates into CASRDTGGSNQPQHF.

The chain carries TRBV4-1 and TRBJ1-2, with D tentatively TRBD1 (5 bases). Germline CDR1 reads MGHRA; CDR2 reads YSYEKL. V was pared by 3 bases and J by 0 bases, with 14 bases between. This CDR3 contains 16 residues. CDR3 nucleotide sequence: TGCGCCAGCAGCCAGGTTGGGACGTCAACTAACTATGGCTACACCTTC. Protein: CASSQVGTSTNYGYTF.

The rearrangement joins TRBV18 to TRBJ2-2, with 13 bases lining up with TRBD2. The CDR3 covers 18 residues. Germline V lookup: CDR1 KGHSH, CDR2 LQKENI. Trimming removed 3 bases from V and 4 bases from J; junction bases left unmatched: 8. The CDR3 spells CASSPSLAGGSRTGELFF. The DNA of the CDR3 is TGTGCCAGCTCACCCTCACTAGCGGGAGGGTCGCGCACCGGGGAGCTGTTTTTT.

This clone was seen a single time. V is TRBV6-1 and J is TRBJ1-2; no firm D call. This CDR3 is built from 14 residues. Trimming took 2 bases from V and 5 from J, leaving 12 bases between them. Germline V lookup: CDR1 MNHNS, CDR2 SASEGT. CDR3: CASSERTGPYGYTF. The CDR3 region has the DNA TGTGCCAGCAGTGAAAGGACTGGCCCGTATGGCTACACCTTC.